The TCR beta chain described here comes from a study of a mutant IDH1 vaccine in newly diagnosed glioma. Turning to the study itself: Beforehand, treatment had been radiotherapy, temozolomide, or both; the majority received both. Study-wide results and caveats: Pseudoprogression seemed unlinked to shifts in top peripheral T cell clonotypes. Of the patients, less than 95% had vaccine-induced immune responses.

Clones were read by immunoSEQ multiplex PCR, and TCRdb kept only the in-frame ones, dropping some. The sample has tens of thousands of clones; roughly 86% are singletons. A remark on this clone: Its specificity is not known.

Germline CDR1 reads SGHTS; CDR2 reads YDEGEE. V was pared by 2 bases and J by 4 bases, with 5 bases between. The CDR3 extends over 12 amino acids. Time point denoted: week 11, during vaccination. Mutant IDH1 20-mer peptide, at 300 ug, made up each vaccine dose, with topical imiquimod. The sample was PBMCs, taken from a glioma patient whose treatment included an IDH1 peptide vaccine. The genes are TRBV5-8 and TRBJ2-3; no firm D call. The clonotype comes from a woman between 40 and 55 years old with glioma. CDR3: CASSFLPDTQYF. As DNA, the CDR3 is TGTGCCAGCAGCTTTCTCCCAGATACGCAGTATTTT.